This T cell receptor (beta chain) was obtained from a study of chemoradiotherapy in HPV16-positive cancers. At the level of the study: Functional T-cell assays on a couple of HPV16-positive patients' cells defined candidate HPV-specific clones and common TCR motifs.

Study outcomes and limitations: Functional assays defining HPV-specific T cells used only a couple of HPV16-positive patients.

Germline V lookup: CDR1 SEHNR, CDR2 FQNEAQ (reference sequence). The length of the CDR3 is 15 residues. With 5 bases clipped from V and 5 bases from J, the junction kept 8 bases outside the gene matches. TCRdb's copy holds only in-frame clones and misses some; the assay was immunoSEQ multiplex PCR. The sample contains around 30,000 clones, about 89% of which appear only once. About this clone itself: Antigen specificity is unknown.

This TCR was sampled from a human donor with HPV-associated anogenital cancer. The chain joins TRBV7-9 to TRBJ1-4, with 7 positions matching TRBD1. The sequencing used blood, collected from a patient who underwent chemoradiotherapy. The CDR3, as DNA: TGTGCCAGCAGCGCGGACAGGACTTTCAATGAAAAACTGTTTTTT. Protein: CASSADRTFNEKLFF.